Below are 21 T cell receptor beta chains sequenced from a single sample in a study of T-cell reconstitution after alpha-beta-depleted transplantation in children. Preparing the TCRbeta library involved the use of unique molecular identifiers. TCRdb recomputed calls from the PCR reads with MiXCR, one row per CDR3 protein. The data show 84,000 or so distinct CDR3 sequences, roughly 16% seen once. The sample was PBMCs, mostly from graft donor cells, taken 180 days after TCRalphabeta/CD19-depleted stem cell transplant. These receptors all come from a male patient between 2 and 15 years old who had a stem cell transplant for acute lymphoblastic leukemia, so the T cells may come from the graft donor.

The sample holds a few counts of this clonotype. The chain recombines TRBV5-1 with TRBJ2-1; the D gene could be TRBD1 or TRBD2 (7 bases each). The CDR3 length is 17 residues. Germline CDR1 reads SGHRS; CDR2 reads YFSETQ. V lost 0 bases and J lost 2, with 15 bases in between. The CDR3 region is CASSLDVGGGTYNEQFF. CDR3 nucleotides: TGCGCCAGCAGCTTGGATGTGGGAGGGGGCACCTACAATGAGCAGTTCTTC.

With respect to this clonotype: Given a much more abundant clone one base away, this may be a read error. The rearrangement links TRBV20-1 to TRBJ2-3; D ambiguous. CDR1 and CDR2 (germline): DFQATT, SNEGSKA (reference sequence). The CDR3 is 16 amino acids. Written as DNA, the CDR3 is TGCCGTGCTAGAGATCTAGTCGTATTAGTCTCAGATACGCAGTATTTT. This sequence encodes CRARDLVVLVSDTQYF.

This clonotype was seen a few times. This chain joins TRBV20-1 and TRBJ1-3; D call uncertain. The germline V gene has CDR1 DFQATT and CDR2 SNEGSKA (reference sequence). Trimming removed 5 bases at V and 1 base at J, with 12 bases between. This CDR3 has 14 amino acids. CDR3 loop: CSAEEKQSGNTIYF. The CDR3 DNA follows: TGCAGTGCTGAGGAGAAACAGTCTGGAAACACCATATATTTT.

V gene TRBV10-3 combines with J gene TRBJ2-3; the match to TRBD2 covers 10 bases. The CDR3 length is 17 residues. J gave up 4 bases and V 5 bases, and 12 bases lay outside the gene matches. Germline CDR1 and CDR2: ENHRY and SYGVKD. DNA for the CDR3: TGTGCCATCAGTACCGGGACTAGCGTCTCGCCCTCAGATACGCAGTATTTT. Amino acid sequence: CAISTGTSVSPSDTQYF.

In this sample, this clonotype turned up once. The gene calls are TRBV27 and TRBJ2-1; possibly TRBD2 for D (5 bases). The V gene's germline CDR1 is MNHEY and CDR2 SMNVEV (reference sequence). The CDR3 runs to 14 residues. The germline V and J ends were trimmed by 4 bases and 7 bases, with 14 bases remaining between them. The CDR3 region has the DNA TGTGCCAGCAGTTCTAGCAGGAGAGGGAATGAGCAGTTCTTC. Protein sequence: CASSSSRRGNEQFF.

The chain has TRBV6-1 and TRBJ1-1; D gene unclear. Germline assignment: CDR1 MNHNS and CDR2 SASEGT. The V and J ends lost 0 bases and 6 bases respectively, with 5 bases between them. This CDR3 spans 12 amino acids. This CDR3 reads CASSEARPEAFF. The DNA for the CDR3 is TGTGCCAGCAGTGAAGCGCGGCCTGAAGCTTTCTTT.

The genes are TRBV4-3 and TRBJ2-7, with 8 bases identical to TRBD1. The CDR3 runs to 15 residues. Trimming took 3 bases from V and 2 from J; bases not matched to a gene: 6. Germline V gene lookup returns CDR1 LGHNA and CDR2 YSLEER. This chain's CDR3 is CASSQDTQGAYEQYF. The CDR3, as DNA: TGCGCCAGCAGCCAGGATACACAGGGGGCCTACGAGCAGTACTTC.

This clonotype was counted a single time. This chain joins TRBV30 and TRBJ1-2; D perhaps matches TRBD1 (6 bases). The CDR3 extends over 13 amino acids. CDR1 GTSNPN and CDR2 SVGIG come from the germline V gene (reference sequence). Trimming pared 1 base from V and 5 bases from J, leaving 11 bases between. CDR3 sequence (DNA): TGTGCCTGGAGTGGCAGGGGTTATTATGGCTACACCTTC. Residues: CAWSGRGYYGYTF.

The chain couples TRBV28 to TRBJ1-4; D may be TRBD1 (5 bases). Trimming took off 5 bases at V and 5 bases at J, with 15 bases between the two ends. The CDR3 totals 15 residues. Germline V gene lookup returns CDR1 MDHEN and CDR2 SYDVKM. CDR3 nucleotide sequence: TGTGCCAGCAGTCCCGGTGACAGATCAAATGAAAAACTGTTTTTT. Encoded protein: CASSPGDRSNEKLFF. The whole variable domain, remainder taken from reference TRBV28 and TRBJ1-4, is DVKVTQSSRYLVKRTGEKVFLECVQDMDHENMFWYRQDPGLGLRLIYFSYDVKMKEKGDIPEGYSVSREKKERFSLILESASTNQTSMYLCASSPGDRSNEKLFFGSGTQLSVL.

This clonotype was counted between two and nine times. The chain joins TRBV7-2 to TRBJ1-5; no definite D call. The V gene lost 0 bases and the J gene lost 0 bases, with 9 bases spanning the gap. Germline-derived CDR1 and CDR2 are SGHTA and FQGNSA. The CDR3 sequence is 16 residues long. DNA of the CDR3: TGTGCCAGCAGCTTAGCCTCGGCGGGTAGCAATCAGCCCCAGCATTTT. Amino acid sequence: CASSLASAGSNQPQHF. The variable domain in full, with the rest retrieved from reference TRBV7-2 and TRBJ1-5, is GAGVSQSPSNKVTEKGKDVELRCDPISGHTALYWYRQSLGQGLEFLIYFQGNSAPDKSGLPSDRFSAERTGGSVSTLTIQRTQQEDSAVYLCASSLASAGSNQPQHFGDGTRLSIL.

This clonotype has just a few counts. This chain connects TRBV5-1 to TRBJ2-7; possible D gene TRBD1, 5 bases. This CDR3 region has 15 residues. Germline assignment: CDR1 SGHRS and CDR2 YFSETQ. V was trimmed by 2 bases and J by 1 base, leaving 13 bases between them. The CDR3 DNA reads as TGCGCCAGCAGCTTCCTTTCGACAGCTTCCTACGAGCAGTACTTC. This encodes CASSFLSTASYEQYF.

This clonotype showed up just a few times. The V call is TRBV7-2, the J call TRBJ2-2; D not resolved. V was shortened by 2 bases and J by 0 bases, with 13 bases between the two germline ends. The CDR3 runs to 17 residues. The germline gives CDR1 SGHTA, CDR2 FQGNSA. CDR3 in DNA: TGTGCCAGCAGCTTAACGGTTGACACCGCGAACACCGGGGAGCTGTTTTTT. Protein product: CASSLTVDTANTGELFF.

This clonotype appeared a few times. CDR3 sequence (DNA): TGTGCCAGCAGTGAAAACAGTGGGGGCAATCAGCCCCAGCATTTT. Its protein product is CASSENSGGNQPQHF. V and J are TRBV2 and TRBJ1-5; D gene ambiguous. There are 15 residues in the CDR3. Germline V gene data show CDR1 as SNHLY and CDR2 as FYNNEI. The V end was cut by 2 bases, the J end by 2 bases, with 10 bases between.

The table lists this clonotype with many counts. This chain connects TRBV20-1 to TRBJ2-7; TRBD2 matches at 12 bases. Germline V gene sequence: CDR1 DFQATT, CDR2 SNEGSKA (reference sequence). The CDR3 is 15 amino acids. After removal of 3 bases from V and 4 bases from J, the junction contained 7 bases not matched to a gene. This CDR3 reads CSASGLAGGQYEQYF. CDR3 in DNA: TGCAGTGCTAGCGGGCTAGCGGGGGGGCAGTACGAGCAGTACTTC.

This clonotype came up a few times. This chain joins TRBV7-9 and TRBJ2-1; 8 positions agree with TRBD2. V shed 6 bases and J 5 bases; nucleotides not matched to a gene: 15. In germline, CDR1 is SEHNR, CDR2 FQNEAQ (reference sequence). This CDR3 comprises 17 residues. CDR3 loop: CASSSPDGGAYHNEQFF. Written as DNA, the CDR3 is TGTGCCAGCAGTTCCCCCGACGGGGGGGCCTACCACAATGAGCAGTTCTTC. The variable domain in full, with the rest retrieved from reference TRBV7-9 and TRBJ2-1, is DTGVSQNPRHKITKRGQNVTFRCDPISEHNRLYWYRQTLGQGPEFLTYFQNEAQLEKSRLLSDRFSAERPKGSFSTLEIQRTEQGDSAMYLCASSSPDGGAYHNEQFFGPGTRLTVL.

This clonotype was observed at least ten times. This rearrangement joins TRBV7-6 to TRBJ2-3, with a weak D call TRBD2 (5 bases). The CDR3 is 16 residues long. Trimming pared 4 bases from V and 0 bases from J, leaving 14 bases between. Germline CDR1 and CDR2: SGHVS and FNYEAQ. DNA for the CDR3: TGTGCCAGCAGCTCATCCCCCAGGAGGAGCACAGATACGCAGTATTTT. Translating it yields CASSSSPRRSTDTQYF.

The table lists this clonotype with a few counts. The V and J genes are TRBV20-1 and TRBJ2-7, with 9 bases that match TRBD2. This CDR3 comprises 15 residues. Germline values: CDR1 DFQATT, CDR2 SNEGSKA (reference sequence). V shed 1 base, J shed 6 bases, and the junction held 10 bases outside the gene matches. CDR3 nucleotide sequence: TGCAGTGCTAGAGTCCCTAGCGGGATTAGTGCCGAGCAGTACTTC. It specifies CSARVPSGISAEQYF.

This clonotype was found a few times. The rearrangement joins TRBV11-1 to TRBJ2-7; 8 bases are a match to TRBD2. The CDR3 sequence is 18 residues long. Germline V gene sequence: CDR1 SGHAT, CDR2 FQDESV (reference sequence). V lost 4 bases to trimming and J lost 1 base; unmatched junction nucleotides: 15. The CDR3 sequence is CASSSHRGGGYRSYEQYF. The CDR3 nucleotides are TGTGCCAGCAGCTCCCATCGGGGCGGGGGGTATCGGTCCTACGAGCAGTACTTC. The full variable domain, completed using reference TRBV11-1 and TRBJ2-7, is EAEVAQSPRYKITEKSQAVAFWCDPISGHATLYWYRQILGQGPELLVQFQDESVVDDSQLPKDRFSAERLKGVDSTLKIQPAELGDSAMYLCASSSHRGGGYRSYEQYFGPGTRLTVT.

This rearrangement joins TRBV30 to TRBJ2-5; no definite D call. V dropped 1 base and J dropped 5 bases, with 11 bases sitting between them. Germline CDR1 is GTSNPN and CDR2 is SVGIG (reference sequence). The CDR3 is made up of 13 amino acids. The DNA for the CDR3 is TGTGCCTGGAGTGGCATGAGTGCTGAGACCCAGTACTTC. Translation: CAWSGMSAETQYF.

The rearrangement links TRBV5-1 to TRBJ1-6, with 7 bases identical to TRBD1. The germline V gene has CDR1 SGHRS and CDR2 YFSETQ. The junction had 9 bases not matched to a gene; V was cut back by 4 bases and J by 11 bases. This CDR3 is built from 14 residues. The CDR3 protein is CASSVDRDEAPLHF. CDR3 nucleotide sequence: TGCGCCAGCAGCGTCGACAGGGATGAGGCACCCCTCCACTTT.

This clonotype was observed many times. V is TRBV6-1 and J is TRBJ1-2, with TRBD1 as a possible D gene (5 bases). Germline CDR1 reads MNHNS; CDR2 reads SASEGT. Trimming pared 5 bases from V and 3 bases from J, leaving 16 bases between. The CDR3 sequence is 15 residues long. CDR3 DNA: TGTGCCAGCAGTAAACTCCGTGGAGGGGACTATGGCTACACCTTC. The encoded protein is CASSKLRGGDYGYTF.